This T cell receptor (beta chain) was sequenced during a study of STAT5B mutations in CD4+ large granular lymphocyte leukemia. The assay was immunoSEQ multiplex PCR, and TCRdb's table has in-frame clones only and misses some. The sample includes roughly 25,000 clones, about 70% of them seen just once. Material: CD4+ T cells from blood buffy coats. The source is a human donor in good health.

The CDR3 sequence: CATSSVGVRGETQYF. In nucleotides, the CDR3 is TGTGCCACCAGCTCAGTTGGGGTCAGGGGGGAGACCCAGTACTTC. The rearrangement links TRBV15 to TRBJ2-5, with TRBD1 matching 7 bases. The V and J ends lost 5 bases and 5 bases, in that order; junction bases with no gene match: 11. Per germline, CDR1 LNHNV and CDR2 YYDKDF (reference sequence). The CDR3 is made up of 15 amino acids.